Below, one T cell receptor beta chain is given with its context. Its antigen remains unidentified. The CDR3 contains 12 residues. With 6 bases removed from V and 6 bases from J, the gap between germline ends came to 11 bases. Looked up from germline, CDR1 is KGHSH and CDR2 is LQKENI. The data originate from a study of T cells in Graves' hyperthyroidism and ophthalmopathy. Findings of the study overall: Most expanded thyroid clonotypes above 0.001 also appeared in blood. The model made its ophthalmopathy prediction, and onset followed a median 6.5 months later.

Graves' hyperthyroidism showing no ophthalmopathy progression within 18 months was considered stable. This sample holds PBMCs from around 9.9 ml fresh peripheral blood. TCR beta CDR3 region amplification was performed from RNA transcripts. HTBI primers were employed in a first-round RT-PCR of the TCR CDR3. TCRdb called the multiplex PCR reads again in MiXCR, with one record for every CDR3 protein. The table has about 560,000 distinct CDR3 sequences, over 15% seen once; the top ten hold around 18%. The TCR was taken from a young woman with Graves' hyperthyroidism. Sequenced material: blood. The chain combines TRBV18 with TRBJ1-1; D ambiguous. CDR3 residues: CASSASGPEAFF. The CDR3 bases are TGTGCCAGCTCTGCCTCGGGCCCTGAAGCTTTCTTT.